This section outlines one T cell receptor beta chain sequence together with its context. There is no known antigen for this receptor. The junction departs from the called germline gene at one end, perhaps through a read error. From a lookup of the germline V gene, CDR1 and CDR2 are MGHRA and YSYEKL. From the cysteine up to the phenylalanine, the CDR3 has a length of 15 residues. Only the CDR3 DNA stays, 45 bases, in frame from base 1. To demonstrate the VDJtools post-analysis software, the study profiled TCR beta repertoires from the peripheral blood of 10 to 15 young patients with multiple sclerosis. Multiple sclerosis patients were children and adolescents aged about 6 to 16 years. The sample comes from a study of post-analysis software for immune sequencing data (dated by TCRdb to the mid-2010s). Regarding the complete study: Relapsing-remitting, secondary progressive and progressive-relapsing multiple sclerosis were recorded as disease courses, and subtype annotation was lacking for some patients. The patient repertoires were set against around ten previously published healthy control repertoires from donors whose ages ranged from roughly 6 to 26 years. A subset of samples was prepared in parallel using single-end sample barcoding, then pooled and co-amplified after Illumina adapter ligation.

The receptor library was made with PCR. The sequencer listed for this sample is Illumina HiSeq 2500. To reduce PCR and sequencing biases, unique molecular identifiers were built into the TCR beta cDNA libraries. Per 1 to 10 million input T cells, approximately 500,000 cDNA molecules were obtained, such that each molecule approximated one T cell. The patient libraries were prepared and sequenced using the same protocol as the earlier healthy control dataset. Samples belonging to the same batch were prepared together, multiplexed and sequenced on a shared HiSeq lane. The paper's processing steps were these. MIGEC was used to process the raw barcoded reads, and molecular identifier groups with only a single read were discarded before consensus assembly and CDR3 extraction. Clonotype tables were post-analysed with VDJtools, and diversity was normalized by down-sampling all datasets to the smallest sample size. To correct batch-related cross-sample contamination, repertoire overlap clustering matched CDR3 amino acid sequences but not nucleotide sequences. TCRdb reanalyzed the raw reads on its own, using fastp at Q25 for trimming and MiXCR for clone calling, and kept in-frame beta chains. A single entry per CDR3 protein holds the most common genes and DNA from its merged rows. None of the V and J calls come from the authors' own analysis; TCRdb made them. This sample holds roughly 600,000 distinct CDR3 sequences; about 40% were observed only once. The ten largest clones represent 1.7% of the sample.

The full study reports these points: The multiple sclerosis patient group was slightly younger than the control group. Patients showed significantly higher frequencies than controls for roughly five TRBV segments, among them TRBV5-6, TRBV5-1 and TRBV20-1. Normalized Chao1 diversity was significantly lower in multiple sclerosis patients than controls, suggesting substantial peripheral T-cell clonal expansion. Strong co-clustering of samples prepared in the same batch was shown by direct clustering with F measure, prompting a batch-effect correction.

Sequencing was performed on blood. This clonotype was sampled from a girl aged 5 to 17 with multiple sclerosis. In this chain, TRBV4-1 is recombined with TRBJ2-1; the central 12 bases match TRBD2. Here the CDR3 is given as CAGSQPTSGSHEQFF. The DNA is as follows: TGCGCCGGCAGCCAACCGACTAGCGGGAGTCATGAGCAGTTCTTC.